At least ten counts were recorded for the clone carrying this T cell receptor (beta chain). Antigen: not known. The CDR3 contains 14 residues. V lost 8 bases, J lost 1 base, and 6 bases stayed unmatched. The data are from a study of tumor and adjacent non-tumor tissue in lung cancer. Findings of the study overall: Tumor repertoires had a smaller top 100 clone share than normal lung.

Three rounds of nested PCR, following a modified ARM-PCR protocol, produced the TCRbeta library. TCRdb recomputed calls from the multiplex PCR reads with MiXCR, one row per CDR3 protein. Among roughly 220,000 distinct CDR3 sequences listed, approximately 74% were seen once. No cell sorting was done before RNA was extracted from the tissue. The gene calls are TRBV12-3 or TRBV12-4 and TRBJ1-1; 8 bases are shared with TRBD1. Sequencing used lung tumor tissue. The TCR was taken from a man aged 60-69 years with non-small cell lung cancer. The CDR3 is CASRTTGANTEAFF. The DNA for the CDR3 is TGTGCCAGCCGGACGACAGGGGCGAACACTGAAGCTTTCTTT.